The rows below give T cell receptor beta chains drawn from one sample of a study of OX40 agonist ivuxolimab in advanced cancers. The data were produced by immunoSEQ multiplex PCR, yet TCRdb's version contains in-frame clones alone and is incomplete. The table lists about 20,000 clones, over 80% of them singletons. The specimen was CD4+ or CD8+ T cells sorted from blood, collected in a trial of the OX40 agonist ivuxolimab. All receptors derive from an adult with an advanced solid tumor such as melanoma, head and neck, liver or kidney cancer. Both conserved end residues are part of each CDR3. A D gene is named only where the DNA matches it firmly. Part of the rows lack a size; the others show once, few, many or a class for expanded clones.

TGCGCCAGCAGCGAGGGACTTTATAGCAATCAGCCCCAGCATTTT | CASSEGLYSNQPQHF | TRBV5-1 | - | once | TRBJ1-5 | 15
TGCGCCAGCAGCCAAGAGGGTCCGGCCAACTCTGGGGCCAACGTCCTGACTTTC | CASSQEGPANSGANVLTF | TRBV4-1 | - | - | TRBJ2-6 | 18
TGTGCCTGGGAGGGGGGATTGAACACTGAAGCTTTCTTT | CAWEGGLNTEAFF | TRBV30 | - | once | TRBJ1-1 | 13
TGTGCCAGCAGTGTCCTTTCCGGGGGAGATATGGGTCAGCCCCAGCATTTT | CASSVLSGGDMGQPQHF | TRBV2 | - | - | TRBJ1-5 | 17
TGCAGCGTTGCGGGGGGGATACTAACTGAAGCTTTCTTT | CSVAGGILTEAFF | TRBV29-1 | - | - | TRBJ1-1 | 13
TGTGCCAGCAGCTTAACAGAGGCACCCCAAGAGACCCAGTACTTC | CASSLTEAPQETQYF | TRBV5-4 | - | - | TRBJ2-5 | 15
TGCGCCAGCAGCCAAGAATGGTCTGAAAAACTGTTTTTT | CASSQEWSEKLFF | TRBV4-1 | - | once | TRBJ1-4 | 13
TGTGCCAGCAGTGTGCCGAACACTGAAGCTTTCTTT | CASSVPNTEAFF | TRBV5-5 | - | - | TRBJ1-1 | 12
TGTGCCAGCAGTGACGGACAGAACTACGAGCAGTACTTC | CASSDGQNYEQYF | TRBV6-5 | - | - | TRBJ2-7 | 13
TGTGCCAGCAGCTTAGCGGGGGGGACAGATACGCAGTATTTT | CASSLAGGTDTQYF | TRBV5-5 | TRBD2 | once | TRBJ2-3 | 14
TGTGCCAGCTCACATCCGCCCCAGGATCCGGACCTCACAGATACGCAGTATTTT | CASSHPPQDPDLTDTQYF | TRBV18 | - | - | TRBJ2-3 | 18
TGTGCTAGCAGCTTAGTCTTTCGGCCCCAAGAGACCCAGTACTTC | CASSLVFRPQETQYF | TRBV7-7 | - | - | TRBJ2-5 | 15
TGTGCCAGCAGTTACCCGACTAGCGGGGGGGCGGGTGAGCAGTTCTTC | CASSYPTSGGAGEQFF | TRBV6-5 | TRBD2 | - | TRBJ2-1 | 16
TGTGCCAGCAGCTCGACAGGGGGCTTCAATCAGCCCCAGCATTTT | CASSSTGGFNQPQHF | TRBV7-8 | TRBD1 | few | TRBJ1-5 | 15
TGTGCCAGCGGGACAGTATACGAGCAGTACTTC | CASGTVYEQYF | TRBV6-5 | TRBD1 | - | TRBJ2-7 | 11
TGTGCCAGCAGCTCAACGTCCGGTGAGCAGTTCTTC | CASSSTSGEQFF | TRBV5-6 | - | - | TRBJ2-1 | 12
TGTGCCAGCAGCTCTAGGTTACTGAACATTCAGTACTTC | CASSSRLLNIQYF | TRBV13 | - | - | TRBJ2-4 | 13
TGCGCCAGCAGTATGACGGGACGGGAGCAGTACTTC | CASSMTGREQYF | TRBV10-1 | - | - | TRBJ2-7 | 12
TGTGCCAGCAGGATCCGGGACAGGCCCTACGAGCAGTACTTC | CASRIRDRPYEQYF | TRBV2 | TRBD1 | - | TRBJ2-7 | 14
TGTGCCAGCAGTTACTCCAGCGGGGGGGCTACAGATACGCAGTATTTT | CASSYSSGGATDTQYF | TRBV6-6 | TRBD2 | - | TRBJ2-3 | 16
TGCGCCAGCAGGGCAGGACTTGTTGGCTACACCTTC | CASRAGLVGYTF | TRBV5-1 | - | - | TRBJ1-2 | 12
TGTGCCAGTAGTATGGCCCCTCAGGGCAGCTATGGCTACACCTTC | CASSMAPQGSYGYTF | TRBV19 | - | once | TRBJ1-2 | 15
TGCGCCAGCAGCTTCGTCCAGGGGGCAGTCACAGATACGCAGTATTTT | CASSFVQGAVTDTQYF | TRBV5-1 | TRBD1 | - | TRBJ2-3 | 16
TGCGCCAGCAGCCATCCCAACGGGGGGCTTGAGCAGTACTTC | CASSHPNGGLEQYF | TRBV4-1 | - | - | TRBJ2-7 | 14
TGTGCCATCAGTGATAGGTCGGACAGATCCTACGAGCAGTACTTC | CAISDRSDRSYEQYF | TRBV10-3 | - | - | TRBJ2-7 | 15
TGTGCCTGGAGTTTAGCGGAGCCCGGGGAGCTGTTTTTT | CAWSLAEPGELFF | TRBV30 | - | - | TRBJ2-2 | 13
TGCGCCAGCAGCCTGGGACAGGACACCTACGAGCAGTACTTC | CASSLGQDTYEQYF | TRBV5-1 | TRBD1 | - | TRBJ2-7 | 14
TGTGCCAGCAGCGCACTGGGGGTACAGATGAACACTGAAGCTTTCTTT | CASSALGVQMNTEAFF | TRBV7-8 | - | - | TRBJ1-1 | 16
TGCAGCGTCGAGGAGGGGGGCTACGAGCAGTACTTC | CSVEEGGYEQYF | TRBV29-1 | - | - | TRBJ2-7 | 12
TGTGCCAGCAGTTTCGGAGTTTCTGGGGTAGACACCGGGGAGCTGTTTTTT | CASSFGVSGVDTGELFF | TRBV27 | - | - | TRBJ2-2 | 17
TGTGCCAGCAGCTTAACCCCGGACAGGAACTACGAGCAGTACTTC | CASSLTPDRNYEQYF | TRBV11-2 | TRBD1 | - | TRBJ2-7 | 15
TGTGCCAGCAGCCCGTTGGGCAGTGACAACACCGGGGAGCTGTTTTTT | CASSPLGSDNTGELFF | TRBV13 | - | - | TRBJ2-2 | 16
TGTGCCAGCAGCTTAGAAGCGGCGGGCAGTTACTACGAGCAGTACTTC | CASSLEAAGSYYEQYF | TRBV11-2 | - | - | TRBJ2-7 | 16
TGTGCCAGCAGTTTATTTGCGGTCTACAATGAGCAGTTCTTC | CASSLFAVYNEQFF | TRBV27 | - | - | TRBJ2-1 | 14
TGTGCCAGTAGTTTCGACAACTACGAGCAGTACTTC | CASSFDNYEQYF | TRBV19 | - | - | TRBJ2-7 | 12
TGTGCCAGCAGCTCCGCCCCCTCCTACGAGCAGTACTTC | CASSSAPSYEQYF | TRBV7-8 | - | - | TRBJ2-7 | 13
TGTGCCAGCAGCGTTGGACAGGCCCCTCTCTCCTACGAGCAGTACTTC | CASSVGQAPLSYEQYF | TRBV9 | TRBD1 | - | TRBJ2-7 | 16
TGTGCCAGCAGCTTAGCGATTGGACTTACCTACGAGCAGTACTTC | CASSLAIGLTYEQYF | TRBV7-9 | - | - | TRBJ2-7 | 15
TGTGCCAGCAGCTTAGCGGCGGGCCAAATGGATACGCAGTATTTT | CASSLAAGQMDTQYF | TRBV11-2 | - | - | TRBJ2-3 | 15
TGTGCCAGTAGCCCTGACTCCTACAATGAGCAGTTCTTC | CASSPDSYNEQFF | TRBV19 | - | - | TRBJ2-1 | 13
TGTGCCACCAGCAGGGACCGTGCGGGTGAAGCTTTCTTT | CATSRDRAGEAFF | TRBV15 | - | - | TRBJ1-1 | 13
TGTGCCAGCAGCCTAAGCGGTCCAGGGGGCCCATCTGGGGCCAACGTCCTGACTTTC | CASSLSGPGGPSGANVLTF | TRBV16 | TRBD1 | - | TRBJ2-6 | 19
TGTGCCAGCAGCTTACCTGCCAGTGCAACTAATGAAAAACTGTTTTTT | CASSLPASATNEKLFF | TRBV11-3 | - | - | TRBJ1-4 | 16
TGTGCCACCAGCAGGAGGGACAGCTACTTCACTGAAGCTTTCTTT | CATSRRDSYFTEAFF | TRBV15 | TRBD1 | - | TRBJ1-1 | 15
TGCGCCAGCAGCCAAGATATTCAGGCCACTGGGGATACGCAGTATTTT | CASSQDIQATGDTQYF | TRBV4-1 | - | - | TRBJ2-3 | 16